This T cell receptor (beta chain) was documented in a study of blood T cell repertoires in COVID-19. Overall study: Samples came from the United States, Italy and Spain, spanning acute and convalescent COVID-19. The cDNA or gDNA used as material had been derived from T cells, B-cell-depleted T cells, or PBMCs.

Original processing notes: Reference gene primer amplification in the assay estimated nucleated cell counts. Here immunoSEQ multiplex PCR was the method, and the copy in TCRdb shows in-frame clones only, minus some. For V, J and clone size, that table is used; D and trimming come from the DNA. The sample shows more than 250,000 clones, about nine tenths of them seen only once. CDR1 KGHSH and CDR2 LQKENI come from the germline V gene. V lost 1 base, J lost 2 bases, and 2 bases stayed unmatched. The CDR3 covers 15 residues. The Seattle patients, enrolled during active infection, were followed longitudinally.

The sequencing sample was made of peripheral blood. This sequence originates from a woman aged 45-59 years with COVID-19, enrolled during active disease. The rearrangement joins TRBV18 to TRBJ2-3, with 8 bases that match TRBD2. In DNA, the CDR3 is TGTGCCAGCTCACCACTAGCGGGATACACAGATACGCAGTATTTT. Encoded protein: CASSPLAGYTDTQYF.